These 29 T cell receptor beta chains originate from one sample sequenced in a study of T cells in Graves' hyperthyroidism and ophthalmopathy. What was amplified from RNA transcripts were TCR beta CDR3 regions. First-round RT-PCR targeting the TCR CDR3 was performed with the HTBI primer set. MiXCR, run by TCRdb on the multiplex PCR reads, gives a single entry per CDR3 protein. The table records under 400,000 distinct CDR3 sequences, around 25% of them present only once. The sequenced sample consisted of blood. These receptors were taken from a man aged 45 to 65 with Graves' hyperthyroidism.

The CDR3 region is CATSSRGLNSPLHF. The CDR3 DNA sequence: TGTGCCACCAGCAGCAGGGGGTTGAATTCACCCCTCCACTTT. This chain uses TRBV15 with TRBJ1-6, with 7 bases that match TRBD1. This CDR3 has 14 residues. Unmatched junction bases numbered 3, after V lost 3 bases and J lost 7 bases. CDR1 and CDR2 (germline): LNHNV, YYDKDF (reference sequence).

Only a few counts were recorded for this clonotype. An end of the junction does not agree with germline; a read error may underlie this. The chain has TRBV3-1 and TRBJ1-6; 7 nucleotides match TRBD1. The V gene's germline CDR1 is LGHDT and CDR2 YNNKEL (reference sequence). CDR3 length: 15 amino acids. The CDR3 is CASRAVDRDNSPLHF. The CDR3 nucleotides are TGCGCCAGCAGGGCCGTAGACAGGGATAATTCACCCCTCCACTTT.

The chain employs TRBV7-2 and TRBJ1-3; tentatively, D is TRBD1 (6 bases). The CDR3 consists of 15 residues. V lost 6 bases to trimming and J lost 0 bases, with 12 bases between them. Per the germline V gene, CDR1 is SGHTA and CDR2 is FQGNSA. The chain's CDR3 is CASRETDSSGNTIYF. In DNA, the CDR3 is TGTGCCAGCAGGGAGACGGACAGCTCTGGAAACACCATATATTTT.

The chain links TRBV7-6 to TRBJ2-1; 9 bases line up with TRBD2. This CDR3 has 16 amino acids. The germline CDR1 and CDR2 sequences are SGHVS and FNYEAQ. V shed 5 bases, J shed 4 bases, and the junction held 9 bases outside the gene matches. Written as DNA, the CDR3 is TGTGCCAGCAGCCCCTTGGCTAGCGGGAAATACAATGAGCAGTTCTTC. Amino acid sequence: CASSPLASGKYNEQFF.

This sequence joins TRBV5-1 and TRBJ2-7; either TRBD1 or TRBD2 may supply D (5 bases each). Germline loops: CDR1 SGHRS, CDR2 YFSETQ. This CDR3 region has 15 residues. Trimming took 4 bases from V and 2 from J, leaving 16 bases between them. The CDR3 nucleotides read TGCGCCAGCAGCGAACTAGAGAGGGGAACCTACGAGCAGTACTTC. Amino acid sequence: CASSELERGTYEQYF.

This clonotype appeared many times. The chain couples TRBV11-2 to TRBJ1-1; 9 nucleotides line up with TRBD1. The ends lost 5 bases at V and 9 bases at J; junction bases unmatched: 10. CDR3 size: 14 residues. In germline, CDR1 is SGHAT, CDR2 FQNNGV. The DNA of the CDR3 is TGTGCCAGCAGCGAGGCCGGGACAGGGTTTAAAGCTTTCTTT. The encoded protein is CASSEAGTGFKAFF.

This clonotype was recorded a few times. This CDR3 is CASSRTSGRGETQYF. In DNA form, the CDR3 reads TGTGCCAGCAGTCGGACTAGCGGGAGAGGAGAGACCCAGTACTTC. The rearrangement links TRBV7-9 to TRBJ2-5, with 13 bases lining up with TRBD2. V trimming: 6 bases; J trimming: 4 bases; junction bases outside the gene matches: 5. Germline loops: CDR1 SEHNR, CDR2 FQNEAQ (reference sequence). The length of the CDR3 is 15 residues.

This clonotype appeared a few times. The J gene is TRBJ2-5, the V gene TRBV3-1; D is unclear. The CDR3 sequence is 14 residues long. In germline, CDR1 is LGHDT, CDR2 YNNKEL (reference sequence). Trimming shortened V by 0 bases and J by 5 bases, and 10 bases separated the two germline ends. The DNA for the CDR3 is TGTGCCAGCAGCCAAGAGCCCCAAGCGGAGACCCAGTACTTC. Translated: CASSQEPQAETQYF.

This clonotype was recorded at least ten times. The V call is TRBV28, the J call TRBJ2-3; D perhaps matches TRBD1 (5 bases). Trimming left V 5 bases short and J 2 bases short, with 20 bases between. The CDR3 consists of 17 residues. Germline V gene sequence: CDR1 MDHEN, CDR2 SYDVKM. The CDR3 DNA is TGTGCCAGCAGTGCTTTCAGGGCCCAATTTTCCACAGATACGCAGTATTTT. Amino acid sequence: CASSAFRAQFSTDTQYF.

This clonotype was counted only a few times. The CDR3 bases are TGTGCCAGCAGTGACGGTTTTTCGGCGTCTGGGGCCAACGTCCTGACTTTC. This translates into CASSDGFSASGANVLTF. This chain links TRBV6-2 or TRBV6-3 with TRBJ2-6; no definite D call. Germline CDR1 reads MNHEY; CDR2 reads SVGEGT. V dropped 5 bases and J dropped 1 base, with 15 bases sitting between them. The CDR3 contains 17 residues.

This sequence joins TRBV7-3 and TRBJ2-1; 7 bases are a match to TRBD2. The CDR3 loop spans 12 amino acids. The trim removed 10 bases at V and 8 bases at J, leaving 8 bases unmatched. Germline V lookup: CDR1 SGHTA, CDR2 FQGTGA. CDR3 sequence (DNA): TGTGCCACCAGTCCACGGGGGGATGAGCAGTTCTTC. This translates into CATSPRGDEQFF.

This clonotype was seen more than once but under ten times. This chain connects TRBV29-1 to TRBJ2-5; TRBD1 matches at 8 bases. The CDR3 spans 12 residues. Trimming at V came to 7 bases and at J to 5 bases, leaving 6 bases not matched to a gene. Germline V lookup: CDR1 SQVTM, CDR2 ANQGSEA. The CDR3 spells CSGGQGLETQYF. In nucleotides, the CDR3 is TGCAGCGGCGGACAGGGTCTTGAGACCCAGTACTTC.

The sample holds many counts of this clonotype. V usage is TRBV20-1 and J usage is TRBJ1-1; weak D call: TRBD1 (5 bases). The CDR3 totals 12 residues. With 3 bases removed from V and 3 bases from J, the gap between germline ends came to 8 bases. Germline CDR1 is DFQATT and CDR2 is SNEGSKA (reference sequence). CDR3: CSARRGDTEAFF. The CDR3 nucleotides are TGCAGTGCTAGGAGGGGCGACACTGAAGCTTTCTTT.

On this clonotype itself: A read error may be the cause here, since a much bigger clone is one base away. The chain employs TRBV6-2 or TRBV6-3 and TRBJ2-5; D gene uncertain. The CDR3 consists of 13 residues. Germline CDR1 and CDR2: MNHEY and SVGEGT. This CDR3 is CAGSARPQETQYF. The CDR3 DNA sequence: TGTGCCGGCAGTGCACGGCCTCAAGAGACCCAGTACTTC.

This clonotype was detected many times. The gene calls are TRBV2 and TRBJ2-7, with D perhaps matching TRBD2 (6 bases). This CDR3 comprises 15 residues. V was clipped by 0 bases and J by 1 base, with 10 bases between them. Germline CDR1 SNHLY, CDR2 FYNNEI. Here the CDR3 DNA reads TGTGCCAGCAGTGAAGCGAAGGACTATTCCTACGAGCAGTACTTC. Its protein is CASSEAKDYSYEQYF. Drawing the rest from reference TRBV2 and TRBJ2-7, the complete variable domain is EPEVTQTPSHQVTQMGQEVILRCVPISNHLYFYWYRQILGQKVEFLVSFYNNEISEKSEIFDDQFSVERPDGSNFTLKIRSTKLEDSAMYFCASSEAKDYSYEQYFGPGTRLTVT.

The chain is built from TRBV29-1 and TRBJ1-1, with 9 bases aligning to TRBD1. The CDR3 contains 16 residues. CDR1 is SQVTM and CDR2 is ANQGSEA in the germline V gene. V lost 5 bases to trimming and J lost 1 base; unmatched junction nucleotides: 11. The CDR3 DNA reads as TGCAGCGTTAATTTTCACAGGGGGCGACGGAACACTGAAGCTTTCTTT. This translates into CSVNFHRGRRNTEAFF.

CDR3 region: CASSLRPSGAANEQFF. In DNA form, the CDR3 reads TGTGCCAGCAGTCTACGCCCTAGCGGGGCGGCTAATGAGCAGTTCTTC. The rearrangement uses TRBV27 and TRBJ2-1; TRBD2 matches 9 bases. The CDR3 sequence is 16 residues long. After removal of 5 bases from V and 7 bases from J, the junction contained 12 bases not matched to a gene. Looked up from germline, CDR1 is MNHEY and CDR2 is SMNVEV (reference sequence).

The V call is TRBV7-8, the J call TRBJ2-2; possibly TRBD1 for D (6 bases). V was shortened by 3 bases and J by 1 base, with 18 bases between the two germline ends. In germline, CDR1 is SGHVS, CDR2 FQNEAQ. The CDR3 runs to 18 residues. CDR3 amino acids: CASSFLEVWGLNTGELFF. The CDR3 region has the DNA TGTGCCAGCAGCTTCCTGGAGGTTTGGGGGCTGAACACCGGGGAGCTGTTTTTT.

The V call is TRBV5-1, the J call TRBJ1-1; D unclear. V was pared by 4 bases and J by 1 base, with 14 bases between. Germline V gene lookup returns CDR1 SGHRS and CDR2 YFSETQ. The CDR3 totals 15 residues. CDR3 region: CASSLTLGGNTEAFF. CDR3 DNA: TGCGCCAGCAGCCTTACTCTCGGTGGGAACACTGAAGCTTTCTTT.

At least ten counts were recorded for this clonotype. The genes are TRBV7-9 and TRBJ2-7; a possible D gene is TRBD2 (6 bases). Trimming shortened V by 3 bases and J by 0 bases, and 12 bases separated the two germline ends. This CDR3 has 15 amino acids. Germline CDR1 reads SEHNR; CDR2 reads FQNEAQ (reference sequence). The CDR3 reads CASSFGSGYSYEQYF. The CDR3 DNA sequence: TGTGCCAGCAGCTTTGGTAGCGGTTACTCCTACGAGCAGTACTTC.

This clonotype was picked up many times. The CDR3 DNA reads as TGCGCCAGCACAAAAGATGGGGTCGGGAACACTGAAGCTTTCTTT. Encoded protein: CASTKDGVGNTEAFF. The chain recombines TRBV5-1 with TRBJ1-1; D ambiguous. From germline, CDR1 is SGHRS and CDR2 YFSETQ. Trimming shortened V by 6 bases and J by 1 base, and 16 bases separated the two germline ends. The CDR3 consists of 15 residues.

The chain employs TRBV7-3 and TRBJ2-6; D gene unclear. The germline V and J ends were trimmed by 5 bases and 0 bases, with 11 bases remaining between them. There are 16 residues in the CDR3. Looked up from germline, CDR1 is SGHTA and CDR2 is FQGTGA. Written as DNA, the CDR3 is TGTGCCAGCAGCCCCGGACCTCCCTCTGGGGCCAACGTCCTGACTTTC. It encodes CASSPGPPSGANVLTF.

This clonotype was observed a handful of times. J is TRBJ2-7 and V is TRBV29-1; possibly TRBD2 for D (5 bases). V lost 5 bases, J lost 5 bases, and 13 bases lay in between. The CDR3 length is 12 residues. The germline gives CDR1 SQVTM, CDR2 ANQGSEA. CDR3 DNA sequence: TGCAGCGTTTCAAGGCAAGCGGACGAGCAGTACTTC. It is translated as CSVSRQADEQYF.

The chain joins TRBV6-1 to TRBJ2-7, with 12 bases aligning to TRBD2. V lost 6 bases to trimming and J lost 6 bases; unmatched junction nucleotides: 9. In germline, CDR1 is MNHNS, CDR2 SASEGT. The length of the CDR3 is 15 residues. CDR3 DNA sequence: TGTGCCAGCAGAATAAAGACTAGCGGGAGAAGCGAGCAGTACTTC. Translating it yields CASRIKTSGRSEQYF.

This clonotype was seen many times. The chain combines TRBV9 with TRBJ2-7, with 7 bases that match TRBD1. CDR3 length equals 13 residues. Germline CDR1 reads SGDLS; CDR2 reads YYNGEE. The junction had 8 bases not matched to a gene; V was cut back by 3 bases and J by 8 bases. The CDR3 spells CASSAGQSFQQYF. DNA for the CDR3: TGTGCCAGCAGCGCGGGACAGAGTTTCCAGCAGTACTTC. Full variable domain (missing parts from reference TRBV9 and TRBJ2-7): DSGVTQTPKHLITATGQRVTLRCSPRSGDLSVYWYQQSLDQGLQFLIQYYNGEERAKGNILERFSAQQFPDLHSELNLSSLELGDSALYFCASSAGQSFQQYFGPGTRLTVT.

The rearrangement joins TRBV3-1 to TRBJ1-4; D is undetermined. Between the trimmed V and J ends, which lost 3 bases and 5 bases, there was a span of 10 bases. The CDR3 covers 14 residues. Germline CDR1 LGHDT, CDR2 YNNKEL (reference sequence). In DNA, the CDR3 is TGTGCCAGCAGCCACGGACTGTCGAATGAAAAACTGTTTTTT. Protein product: CASSHGLSNEKLFF.

The chain carries TRBV28 and TRBJ1-1, with a tentative D call TRBD1 (5 bases). This CDR3 spans 16 amino acids. V was shortened by 7 bases and J by 4 bases, with 22 bases between the two germline ends. CDR1 and CDR2 from the germline V gene are MDHEN and SYDVKM. CDR3 sequence (DNA): TGTGCCAGCACCCTCCGAGGGGCAGGGTGGACCACTGAAGCTTTCTTT. As protein: CASTLRGAGWTTEAFF.

J is TRBJ1-1 and V is TRBV6-2 or TRBV6-3; D is perhaps TRBD1 (5 bases). This CDR3 region has 13 residues. Trimming removed 6 bases at V and 0 bases at J, with 8 bases between. Per the germline V gene, CDR1 is MNHEY and CDR2 is SVGEGT. CDR3 residues: CASSRVMNTEAFF. CDR3 DNA sequence: TGTGCCAGCAGCAGGGTCATGAACACTGAAGCTTTCTTT.

The gene calls are TRBV20-1 and TRBJ2-1, with TRBD2 matching 13 bases. Unmatched junction bases numbered 18, after V lost 3 bases and J lost 4 bases. CDR3 length equals 20 residues. The germline CDR1 and CDR2 sequences are DFQATT and SNEGSKA (reference sequence). The CDR3 sequence: CSASDAGTSGARVSYNEQFF. The DNA of the CDR3 is TGCAGTGCTAGCGACGCCGGGACTAGCGGGGCCCGAGTGTCTTACAATGAGCAGTTCTTC.